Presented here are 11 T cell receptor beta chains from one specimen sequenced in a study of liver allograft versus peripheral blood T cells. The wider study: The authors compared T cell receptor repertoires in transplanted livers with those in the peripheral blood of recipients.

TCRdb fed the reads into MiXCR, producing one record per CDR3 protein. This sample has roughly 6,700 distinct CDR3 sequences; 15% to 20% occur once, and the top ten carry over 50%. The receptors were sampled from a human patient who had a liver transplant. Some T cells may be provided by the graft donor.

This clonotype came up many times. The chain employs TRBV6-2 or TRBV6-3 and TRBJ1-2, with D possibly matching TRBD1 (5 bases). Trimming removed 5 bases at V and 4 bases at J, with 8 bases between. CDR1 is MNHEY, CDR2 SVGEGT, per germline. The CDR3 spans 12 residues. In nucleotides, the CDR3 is TGTGCCAGCAGTGGGGACCTCTATGGCTACACCTTC. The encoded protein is CASSGDLYGYTF.

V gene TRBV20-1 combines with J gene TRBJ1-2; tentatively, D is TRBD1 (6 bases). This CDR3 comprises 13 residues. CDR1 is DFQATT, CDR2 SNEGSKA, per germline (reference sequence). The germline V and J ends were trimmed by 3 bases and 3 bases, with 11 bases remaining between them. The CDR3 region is CSARSRGDYGYTF. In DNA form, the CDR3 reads TGCAGTGCTAGGAGCAGGGGTGACTATGGCTACACCTTC.

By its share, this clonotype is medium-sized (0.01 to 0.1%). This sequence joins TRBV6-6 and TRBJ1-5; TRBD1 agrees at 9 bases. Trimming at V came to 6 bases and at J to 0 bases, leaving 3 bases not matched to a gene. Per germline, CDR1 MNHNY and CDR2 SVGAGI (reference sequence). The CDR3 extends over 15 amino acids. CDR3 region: CASRADRGSNQPQHF. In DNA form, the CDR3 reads TGTGCCAGCAGGGCGGACAGGGGTAGCAATCAGCCCCAGCATTTT.

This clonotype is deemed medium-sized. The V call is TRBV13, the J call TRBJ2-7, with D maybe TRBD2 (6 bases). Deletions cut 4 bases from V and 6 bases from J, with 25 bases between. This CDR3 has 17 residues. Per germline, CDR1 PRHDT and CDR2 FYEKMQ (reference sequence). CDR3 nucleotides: TGTGCCAGCAGCTCCGCCTCTACAGGCCCGGGGACTTCCGAGCAGTACTTC. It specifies CASSSASTGPGTSEQYF.

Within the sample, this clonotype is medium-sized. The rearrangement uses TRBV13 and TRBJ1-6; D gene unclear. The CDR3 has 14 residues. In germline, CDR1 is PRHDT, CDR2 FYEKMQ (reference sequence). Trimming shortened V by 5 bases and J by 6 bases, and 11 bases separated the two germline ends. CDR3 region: CASSTWTGNSPLHF. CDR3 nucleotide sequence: TGTGCCAGCAGCACCTGGACGGGTAATTCACCCCTCCACTTT.

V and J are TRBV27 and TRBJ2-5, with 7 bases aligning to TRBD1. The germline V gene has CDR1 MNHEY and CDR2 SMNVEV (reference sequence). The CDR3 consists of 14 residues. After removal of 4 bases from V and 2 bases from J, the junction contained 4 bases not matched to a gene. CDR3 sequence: CASSYRGYQETQYF. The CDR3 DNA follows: TGTGCCAGCAGTTACAGGGGCTATCAAGAGACCCAGTACTTC.

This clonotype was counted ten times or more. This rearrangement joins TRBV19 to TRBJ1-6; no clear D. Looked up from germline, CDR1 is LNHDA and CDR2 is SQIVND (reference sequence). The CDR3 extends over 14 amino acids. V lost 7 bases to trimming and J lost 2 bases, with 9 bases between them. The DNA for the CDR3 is TGTGCCAGTACATACCGGGCCTATAATTCACCCCTCCACTTT. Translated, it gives CASTYRAYNSPLHF.

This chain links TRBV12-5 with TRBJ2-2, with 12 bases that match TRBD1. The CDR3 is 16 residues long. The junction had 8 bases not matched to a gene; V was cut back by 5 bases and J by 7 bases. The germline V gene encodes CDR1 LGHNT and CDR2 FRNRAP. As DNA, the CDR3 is TGTGCTAGTGGTACCCCGGGACAGGGGGCAGTCGGGGAGCTGTTTTTT. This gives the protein CASGTPGQGAVGELFF.

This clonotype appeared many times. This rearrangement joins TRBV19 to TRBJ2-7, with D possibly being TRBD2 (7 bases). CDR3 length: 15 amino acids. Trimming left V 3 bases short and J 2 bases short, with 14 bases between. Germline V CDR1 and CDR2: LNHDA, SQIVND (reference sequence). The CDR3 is CASSIGGGGPYEQYF. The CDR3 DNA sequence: TGTGCCAGTAGTATCGGAGGGGGGGGGCCCTACGAGCAGTACTTC.

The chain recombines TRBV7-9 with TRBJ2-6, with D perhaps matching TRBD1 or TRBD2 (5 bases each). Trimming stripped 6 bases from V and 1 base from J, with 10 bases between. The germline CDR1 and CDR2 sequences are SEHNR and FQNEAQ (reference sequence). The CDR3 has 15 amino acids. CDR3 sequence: CASRGVKSGANVLTF. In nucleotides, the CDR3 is TGTGCCAGCAGGGGGGTGAAATCTGGGGCCAACGTCCTGACTTTC.

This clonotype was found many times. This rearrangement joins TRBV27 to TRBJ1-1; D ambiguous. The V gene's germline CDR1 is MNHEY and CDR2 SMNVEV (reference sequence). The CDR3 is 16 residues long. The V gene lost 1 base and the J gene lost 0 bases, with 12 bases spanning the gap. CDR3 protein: CASSLYAATMNTEAFF. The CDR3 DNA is TGTGCCAGCAGTTTATACGCAGCTACAATGAACACTGAAGCTTTCTTT.